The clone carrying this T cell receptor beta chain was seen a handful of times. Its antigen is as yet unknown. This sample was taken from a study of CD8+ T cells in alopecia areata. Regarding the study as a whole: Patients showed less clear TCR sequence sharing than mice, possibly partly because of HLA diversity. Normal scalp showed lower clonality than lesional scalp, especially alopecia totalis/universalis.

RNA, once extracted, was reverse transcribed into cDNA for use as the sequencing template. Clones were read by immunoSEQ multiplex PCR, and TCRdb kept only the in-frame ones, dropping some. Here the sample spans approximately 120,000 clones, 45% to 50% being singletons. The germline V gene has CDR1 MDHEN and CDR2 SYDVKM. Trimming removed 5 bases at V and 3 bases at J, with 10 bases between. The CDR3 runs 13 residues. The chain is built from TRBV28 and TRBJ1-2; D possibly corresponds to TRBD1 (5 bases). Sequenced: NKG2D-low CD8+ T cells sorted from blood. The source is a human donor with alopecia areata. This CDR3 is CASSPSTDYGYTF. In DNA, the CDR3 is TGTGCCAGCAGTCCATCGACAGACTATGGCTACACCTTC.